The present TCR beta chain was sequenced within a study of T cell responses to AZD1222 COVID-19 vaccine. Study observations and caveats: Scientists sampled the repertoires only once the peak T cell response had passed. Only a handful of AZD1222 recipients were seropositive at baseline.

TCRdb keeps only in-frame clones here, not all; method: immunoSEQ multiplex PCR. Of roughly 80,000 clones in the sample, roughly 90% are singletons; the top ten hold approximately 4.2%. The CDR3 contains 12 residues. V was shortened by 3 bases and J by 8 bases, with 11 bases between the two germline ends. Germline values: CDR1 GTSNPN, CDR2 SVGIG (reference sequence). Of note for this clone: Its antigen is still unknown.

The receptor's source is an adult in good health. The rearrangement uses TRBV30 and TRBJ2-1; no firm D call. The sample here was peripheral blood, taken on day 0 of AZD1222 vaccination. This CDR3 is CAWRAHGYEQFF. The CDR3 DNA sequence: TGTGCCTGGAGGGCTCACGGCTATGAGCAGTTCTTC.